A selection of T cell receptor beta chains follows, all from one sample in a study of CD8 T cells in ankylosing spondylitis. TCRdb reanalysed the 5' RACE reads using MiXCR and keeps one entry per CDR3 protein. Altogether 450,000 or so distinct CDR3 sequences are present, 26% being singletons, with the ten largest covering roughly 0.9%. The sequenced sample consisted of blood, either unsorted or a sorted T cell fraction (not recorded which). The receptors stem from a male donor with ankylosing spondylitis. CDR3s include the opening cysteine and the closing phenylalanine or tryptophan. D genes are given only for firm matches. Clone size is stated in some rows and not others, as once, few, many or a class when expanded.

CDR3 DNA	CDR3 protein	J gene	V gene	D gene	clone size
TGCGCCAGCAGCCCCGGGACTAGCGGCCATAGCACAGATACGCAGTATTTT	CASSPGTSGHSTDTQYF	TRBJ2-3	TRBV5-1	TRBD2	few
TGTGCCAGCAGCTTGGAAAGGGACCCTAGCACAGATACGCAGTATTTT	CASSLERDPSTDTQYF	TRBJ2-3	TRBV5-6	-	-
TGCGCCACAGTGGGGACAGGGTCCTTGAGGTTTTACAATGAGCAGTTCTTC	CATVGTGSLRFYNEQFF	TRBJ2-1	TRBV10-2	TRBD1	few
TGCAGCGCGAGGGCCCTAGCGAGCTACGAGCAGTACTTC	CSARALASYEQYF	TRBJ2-7	TRBV29-1	-	-
TGTGCCAGCAGCCTACGGACAGGTGGGGAGGGGGTACAGTACTTC	CASSLRTGGEGVQYF	TRBJ2-7	TRBV7-9	-	-
TGTGCCAGCACACGGACTAGCGGAGGGGGGTACAATGAGCAGTTCTTC	CASTRTSGGGYNEQFF	TRBJ2-1	TRBV18	TRBD2	few
TGTGCCAGCACCCGAGGGACTTCCTCCTACGAGCAGTACTTC	CASTRGTSSYEQYF	TRBJ2-7	TRBV6-2/TRBV6-3	-	few
TGCGCCAGCAGCCTTGGACAGAACTCTGGGGCCAACGTCCTGACTTTC	CASSLGQNSGANVLTF	TRBJ2-6	TRBV5-1	-	few
TGTGCCAGCCACAGGGGGGATCAGCCCCAGCATTTT	CASHRGDQPQHF	TRBJ1-5	TRBV6-1	TRBD1	-
TGTGCCAGCAGGGAAGACAGGGGAGGCGGCTACACCTTC	CASREDRGGGYTF	TRBJ1-2	TRBV6-1	TRBD1	-
TGTGCCAGCAGGGTAGCGGGGAGCTCCTACAATGAGCAGTTCTTC	CASRVAGSSYNEQFF	TRBJ2-1	TRBV2	TRBD2	few
TGTGCCAGCAGCCAAGGCGGGAGGAACATTCAGTACTTC	CASSQGGRNIQYF	TRBJ2-4	TRBV3-1	TRBD2	-
TGCAGTGCTAAACCCGGAGCGGGAGGAGGGCACAATGAGCAGTTCTTC	CSAKPGAGGGHNEQFF	TRBJ2-1	TRBV20-1	TRBD2	-
TGTGCCACCAGTGAATGGGACACCGGGGAGCTGTTTTTT	CATSEWDTGELFF	TRBJ2-2	TRBV24-1	-	many
TGTGCCAGCAAGCAGGGGGCTGCCCAAGAGACCCAGTACTTC	CASKQGAAQETQYF	TRBJ2-5	TRBV2	TRBD1	-
TGCAGCGGTAGCGGGGGACTCACCGGGGAGCTGTTTTTT	CSGSGGLTGELFF	TRBJ2-2	TRBV29-1	TRBD2	few
TGTGCCAGCAGCTTAGGAGGTGGGGTCCGGAATGAGCAGTTCTTC	CASSLGGGVRNEQFF	TRBJ2-1	TRBV7-6	-	-
TGTGCCACCAGCGGACAGGGACAAGAGACCCAGTACTTC	CATSGQGQETQYF	TRBJ2-5	TRBV24-1	TRBD1	few
TGTGCCAGCAGCCTTGACAGGGTCAGCAATGAGCAGTTCTTC	CASSLDRVSNEQFF	TRBJ2-1	TRBV3-1	TRBD1	-
TGTGCCAGCAGTGAATTTGGACAGCCGGATCAGCCCCAGCATTTT	CASSEFGQPDQPQHF	TRBJ1-5	TRBV6-1	-	-
TGTGCCAGCAGCCAAGATCTAGGAAGGGGACTGGTGAACTACGAGCAGTACTTC	CASSQDLGRGLVNYEQYF	TRBJ2-7	TRBV3-1	-	few
TGCGCCAGCAGCCAAGATCCAGCAAGGGGGAATTCACCCCTCCACTTT	CASSQDPARGNSPLHF	TRBJ1-6	TRBV4-1	-	-
TGTGCCAGCAGCTTGTTAAACAGTCCCTACGAGCAGTACTTC	CASSLLNSPYEQYF	TRBJ2-7	TRBV5-5	-	once
TGTGCCAGCAGTTCAATTACTAGCTCCTACAATGAGCAGTTCTTC	CASSSITSSYNEQFF	TRBJ2-1	TRBV5-6	-	-